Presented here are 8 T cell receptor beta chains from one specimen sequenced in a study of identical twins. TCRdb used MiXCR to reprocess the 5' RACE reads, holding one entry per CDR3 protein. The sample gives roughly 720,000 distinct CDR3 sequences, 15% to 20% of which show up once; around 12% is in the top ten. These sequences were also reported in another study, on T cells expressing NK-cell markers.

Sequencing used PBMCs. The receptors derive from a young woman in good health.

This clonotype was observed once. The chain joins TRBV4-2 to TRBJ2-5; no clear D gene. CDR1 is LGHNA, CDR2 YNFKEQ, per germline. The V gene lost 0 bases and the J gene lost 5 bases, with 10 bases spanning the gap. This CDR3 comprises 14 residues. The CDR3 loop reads CASSQDLFGETQYF. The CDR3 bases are TGTGCCAGCAGCCAAGATCTGTTCGGGGAGACCCAGTACTTC.

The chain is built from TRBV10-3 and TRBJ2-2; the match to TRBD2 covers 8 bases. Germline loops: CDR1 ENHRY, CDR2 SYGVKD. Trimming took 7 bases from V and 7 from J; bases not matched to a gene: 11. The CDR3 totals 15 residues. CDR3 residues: CAIMSGGVTLGELFF. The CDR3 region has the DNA TGTGCCATCATGAGCGGGGGCGTCACGCTCGGGGAGCTGTTTTTT.

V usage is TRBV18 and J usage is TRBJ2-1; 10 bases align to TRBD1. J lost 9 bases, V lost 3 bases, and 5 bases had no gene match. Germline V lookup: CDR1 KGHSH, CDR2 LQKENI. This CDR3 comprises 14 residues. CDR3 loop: CASSPRQGAGEQFF. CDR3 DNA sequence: TGTGCCAGCTCACCCAGACAGGGGGCGGGTGAGCAGTTCTTC.

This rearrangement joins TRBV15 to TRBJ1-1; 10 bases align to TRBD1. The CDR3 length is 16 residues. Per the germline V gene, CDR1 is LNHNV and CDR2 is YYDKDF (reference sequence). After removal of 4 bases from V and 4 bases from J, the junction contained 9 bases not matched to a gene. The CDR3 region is CATSIQRGTGATEAFF. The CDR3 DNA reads TGTGCCACCAGCATCCAAAGGGGGACAGGGGCCACTGAAGCTTTCTTT.

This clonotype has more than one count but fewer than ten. The CDR3 here is CASSPTLAGDYNEQFF. As DNA, the CDR3 is TGTGCCAGCAGTCCTACACTAGCGGGGGATTACAATGAGCAGTTCTTC. The chain carries TRBV12-3 or TRBV12-4 and TRBJ2-1; 11 bases align to TRBD2. This CDR3 has 16 amino acids. V was clipped by 5 bases and J by 4 bases; unmatched bases: 7.

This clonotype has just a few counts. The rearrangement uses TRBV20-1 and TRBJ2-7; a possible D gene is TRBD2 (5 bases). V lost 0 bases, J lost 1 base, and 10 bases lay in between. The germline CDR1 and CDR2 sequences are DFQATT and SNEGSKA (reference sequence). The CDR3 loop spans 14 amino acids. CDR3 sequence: CSARDRTRSYEQYF. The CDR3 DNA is TGCAGTGCTAGAGATCGAACTAGATCCTACGAGCAGTACTTC.

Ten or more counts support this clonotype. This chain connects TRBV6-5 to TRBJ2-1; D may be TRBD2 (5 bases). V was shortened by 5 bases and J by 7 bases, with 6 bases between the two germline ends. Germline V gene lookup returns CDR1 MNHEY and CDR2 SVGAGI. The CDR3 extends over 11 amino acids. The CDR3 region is CASSRGNEQFF. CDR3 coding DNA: TGTGCCAGCAGTCGGGGTAATGAGCAGTTCTTC.

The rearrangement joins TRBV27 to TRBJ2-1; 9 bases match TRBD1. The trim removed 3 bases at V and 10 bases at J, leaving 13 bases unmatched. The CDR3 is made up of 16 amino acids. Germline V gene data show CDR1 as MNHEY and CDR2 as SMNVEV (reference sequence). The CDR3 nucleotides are TGTGCCAGCAGTTTGCGCCGGACAGGGGCGAGGGAGGAGCAGTTCTTC. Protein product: CASSLRRTGAREEQFF.